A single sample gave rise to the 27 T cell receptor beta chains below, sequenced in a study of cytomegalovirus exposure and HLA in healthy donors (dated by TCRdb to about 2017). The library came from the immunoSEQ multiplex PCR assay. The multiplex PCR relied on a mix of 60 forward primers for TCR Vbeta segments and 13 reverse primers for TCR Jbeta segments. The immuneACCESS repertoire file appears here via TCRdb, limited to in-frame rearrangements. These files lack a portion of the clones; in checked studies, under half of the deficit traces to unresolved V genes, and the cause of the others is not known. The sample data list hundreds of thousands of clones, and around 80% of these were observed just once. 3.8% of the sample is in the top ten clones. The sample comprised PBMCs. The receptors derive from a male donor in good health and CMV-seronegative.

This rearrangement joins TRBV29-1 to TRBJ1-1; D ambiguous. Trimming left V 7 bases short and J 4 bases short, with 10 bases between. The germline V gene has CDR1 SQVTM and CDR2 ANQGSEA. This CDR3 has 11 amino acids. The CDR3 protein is CSGNRGTEAFF. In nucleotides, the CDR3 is TGCAGCGGCAACCGGGGCACTGAAGCTTTCTTT.

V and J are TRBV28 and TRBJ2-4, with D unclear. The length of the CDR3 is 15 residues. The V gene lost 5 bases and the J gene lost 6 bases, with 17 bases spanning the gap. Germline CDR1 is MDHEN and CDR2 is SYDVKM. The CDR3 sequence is CASSPLPVSLNIQYF. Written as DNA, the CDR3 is TGTGCCAGCAGTCCGCTCCCTGTTTCACTAAACATTCAGTACTTC.

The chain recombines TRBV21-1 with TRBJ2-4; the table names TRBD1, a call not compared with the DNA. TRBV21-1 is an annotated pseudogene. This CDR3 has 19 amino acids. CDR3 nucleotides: TGTGCCAGCATCCCACACAGGAACCCAACCCCGTTAAAGAAAAACATTCAGTACTTC. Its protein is CASIPHRNPTPLKKNIQYF.

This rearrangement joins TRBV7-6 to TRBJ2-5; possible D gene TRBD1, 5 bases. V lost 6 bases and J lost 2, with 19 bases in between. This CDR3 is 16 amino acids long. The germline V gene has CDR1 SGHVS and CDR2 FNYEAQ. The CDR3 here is CASSPSPAGHQETQYF. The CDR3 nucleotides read TGTGCCAGCAGTCCGTCGCCGGCTGGACATCAAGAGACCCAGTACTTC.

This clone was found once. The CDR3 sequence: CASSGYFRDRNTEAFF. The CDR3 DNA sequence: TGTGCCAGCAGTGGTTACTTCCGGGACAGAAACACTGAAGCTTTCTTT. This chain connects TRBV6-1 to TRBJ1-1, with TRBD1 matching 7 bases. V was pared by 4 bases and J by 2 bases, with 10 bases of the junction left unmatched. Germline CDR1 reads MNHNS; CDR2 reads SASEGT. This CDR3 region has 16 residues.

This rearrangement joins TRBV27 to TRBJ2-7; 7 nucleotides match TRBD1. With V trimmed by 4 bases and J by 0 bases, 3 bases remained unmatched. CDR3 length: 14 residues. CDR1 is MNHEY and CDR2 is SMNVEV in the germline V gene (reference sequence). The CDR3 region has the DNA TGTGCCAGCAGTTGGACAGGCCACTCCTACGAGCAGTACTTC. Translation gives CASSWTGHSYEQYF.

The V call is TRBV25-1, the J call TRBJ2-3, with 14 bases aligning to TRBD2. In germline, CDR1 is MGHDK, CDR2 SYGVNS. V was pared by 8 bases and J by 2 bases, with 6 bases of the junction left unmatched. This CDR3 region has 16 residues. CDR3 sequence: CASRTSGRPHTDTQYF. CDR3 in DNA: TGTGCCAGCCGGACTAGCGGGAGGCCCCACACAGATACGCAGTATTTT.

The CDR3 spells CASSSWGRPSDQSRLFF. DNA for the CDR3: TGTGCCAGCAGCTCCTGGGGCAGGCCTTCGGACCAGTCGCGGCTGTTTTTT. This chain links TRBV5-8 with TRBJ2-2; D perhaps matches TRBD1 (5 bases). V was pared by 3 bases and J by 13 bases, with 28 bases between. The CDR3 covers 17 residues. Germline-derived CDR1 and CDR2 are SGHTS and YDEGEE.

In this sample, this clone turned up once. Here the CDR3 DNA reads TGCAGCGCCGAAGGGACTAGCGGCGATGAGCAGTTCTTC. Protein product: CSAEGTSGDEQFF. V is TRBV29-1 and J is TRBJ2-1; 11 positions match TRBD2. The CDR3 covers 13 residues. V shed 7 bases and J 8 bases; nucleotides not matched to a gene: 7. Germline V lookup: CDR1 SQVTM, CDR2 ANQGSEA.

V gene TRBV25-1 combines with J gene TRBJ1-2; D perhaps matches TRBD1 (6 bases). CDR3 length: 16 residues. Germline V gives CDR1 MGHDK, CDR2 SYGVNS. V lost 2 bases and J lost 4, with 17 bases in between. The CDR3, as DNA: TGTGCCAGCAGTGAAGCAGGAACGGGACATAGCTATGGCTACACCTTC. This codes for CASSEAGTGHSYGYTF.

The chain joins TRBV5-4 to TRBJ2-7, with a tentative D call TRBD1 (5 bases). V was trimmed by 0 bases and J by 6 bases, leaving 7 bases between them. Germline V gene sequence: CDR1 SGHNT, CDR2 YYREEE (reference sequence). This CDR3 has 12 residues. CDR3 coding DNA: TGTGCCAGCAGCTTGGGACAGATCGAGCAGTACTTC. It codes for CASSLGQIEQYF.

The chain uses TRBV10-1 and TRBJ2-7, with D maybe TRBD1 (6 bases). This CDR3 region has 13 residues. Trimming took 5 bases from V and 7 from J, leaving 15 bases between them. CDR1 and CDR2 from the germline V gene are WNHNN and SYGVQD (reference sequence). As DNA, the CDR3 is TGCGCCAGCAGTAAGGACTGGGGGACAGAGCAGTACTTC. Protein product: CASSKDWGTEQYF.

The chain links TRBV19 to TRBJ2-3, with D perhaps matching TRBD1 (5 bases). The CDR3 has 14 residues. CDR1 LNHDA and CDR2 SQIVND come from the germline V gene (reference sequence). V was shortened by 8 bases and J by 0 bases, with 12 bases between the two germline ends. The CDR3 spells CASGQGQSTDTQYF. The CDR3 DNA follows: TGTGCCAGTGGTCAGGGTCAGAGCACAGATACGCAGTATTTT.

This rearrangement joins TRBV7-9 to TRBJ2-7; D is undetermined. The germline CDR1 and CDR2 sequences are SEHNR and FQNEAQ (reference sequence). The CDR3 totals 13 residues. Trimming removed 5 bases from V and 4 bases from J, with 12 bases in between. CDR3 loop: CASSRFFRYEQYF. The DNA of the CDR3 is TGTGCCAGCAGCCGATTTTTCCGGTACGAGCAGTACTTC. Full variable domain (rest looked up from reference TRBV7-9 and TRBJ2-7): DTGVSQNPRHKITKRGQNVTFRCDPISEHNRLYWYRQTLGQGPEFLTYFQNEAQLEKSRLLSDRFSAERPKGSFSTLEIQRTEQGDSAMYLCASSRFFRYEQYFGPGTRLTVT.

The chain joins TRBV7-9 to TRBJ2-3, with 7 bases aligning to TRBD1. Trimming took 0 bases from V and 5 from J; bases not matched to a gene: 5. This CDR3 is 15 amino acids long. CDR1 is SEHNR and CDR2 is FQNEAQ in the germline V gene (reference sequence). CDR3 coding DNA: TGTGCCAGCAGCTTAGCGACAGGGACGGGAGATACGCAGTATTTT. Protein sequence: CASSLATGTGDTQYF.

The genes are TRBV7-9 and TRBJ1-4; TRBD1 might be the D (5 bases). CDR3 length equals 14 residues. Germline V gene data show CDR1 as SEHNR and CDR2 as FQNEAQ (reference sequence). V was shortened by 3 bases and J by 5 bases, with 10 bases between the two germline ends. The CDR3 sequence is CASSLTAGNEKLFF. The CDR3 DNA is TGTGCCAGCAGCTTGACAGCCGGAAATGAAAAACTGTTTTTT.

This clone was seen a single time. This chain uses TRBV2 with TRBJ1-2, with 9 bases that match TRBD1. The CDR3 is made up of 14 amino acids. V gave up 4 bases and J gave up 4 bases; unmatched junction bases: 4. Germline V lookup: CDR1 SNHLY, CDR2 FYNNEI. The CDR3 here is CASSVSQGAYGYTF. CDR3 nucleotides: TGTGCCAGCAGTGTATCACAGGGGGCCTATGGCTACACCTTC.

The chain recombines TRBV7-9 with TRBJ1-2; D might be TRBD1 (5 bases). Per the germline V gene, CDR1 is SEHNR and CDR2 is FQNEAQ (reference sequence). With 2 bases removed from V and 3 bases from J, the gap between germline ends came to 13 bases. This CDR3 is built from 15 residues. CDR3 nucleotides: TGTGCCAGCAGCTTATCACAGGACCCTGACTATGGCTACACCTTC. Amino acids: CASSLSQDPDYGYTF.

The CDR3 bases are TGCGCCAGCAATCCCGAGGTCGGAGATACGCAGTATTTT. This gives the protein CASNPEVGDTQYF. The chain uses TRBV10-1 and TRBJ2-3; D is uncertain. The CDR3 runs 13 residues. Trimming shortened V by 7 bases and J by 5 bases, and 13 bases separated the two germline ends. The germline gives CDR1 WNHNN, CDR2 SYGVQD (reference sequence).

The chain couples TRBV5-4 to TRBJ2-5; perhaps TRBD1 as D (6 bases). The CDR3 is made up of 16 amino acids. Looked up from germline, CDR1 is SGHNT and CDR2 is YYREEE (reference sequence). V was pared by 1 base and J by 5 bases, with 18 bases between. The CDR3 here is CASSLWGDRSRETQYF. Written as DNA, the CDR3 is TGTGCCAGCAGCTTGTGGGGCGACAGGAGTAGGGAGACCCAGTACTTC.

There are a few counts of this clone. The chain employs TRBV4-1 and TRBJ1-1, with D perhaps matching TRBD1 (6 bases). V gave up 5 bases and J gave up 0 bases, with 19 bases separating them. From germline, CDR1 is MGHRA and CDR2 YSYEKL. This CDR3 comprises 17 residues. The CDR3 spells CASSSRTDPYMNTEAFF. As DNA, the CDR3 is TGCGCCAGCAGCTCGCGGACAGATCCTTACATGAACACTGAAGCTTTCTTT.

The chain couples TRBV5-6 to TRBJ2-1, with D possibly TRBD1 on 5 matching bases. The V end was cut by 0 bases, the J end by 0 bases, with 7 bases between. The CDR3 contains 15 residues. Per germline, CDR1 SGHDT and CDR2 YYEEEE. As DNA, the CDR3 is TGTGCCAGCAGCTTGGACAGGAGCTCCTACAATGAGCAGTTCTTC. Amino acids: CASSLDRSSYNEQFF.

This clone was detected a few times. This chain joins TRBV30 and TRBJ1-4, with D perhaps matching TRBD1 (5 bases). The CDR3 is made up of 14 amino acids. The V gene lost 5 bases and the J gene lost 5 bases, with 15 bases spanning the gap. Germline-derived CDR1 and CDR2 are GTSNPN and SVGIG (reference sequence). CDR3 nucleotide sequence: TGTGCCTGGTCAATAGGGGACTCGAATGAAAAACTGTTTTTT. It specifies CAWSIGDSNEKLFF. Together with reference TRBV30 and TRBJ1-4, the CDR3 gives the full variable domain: SQTIHQWPATLVQPVGSPLSLECTVEGTSNPNLYWYRQAAGRGLQLLFYSVGIGQISSEVPQNLSASRPQDRQFILSSKKLLLSDSGFYLCAWSIGDSNEKLFFGSGTQLSVL.

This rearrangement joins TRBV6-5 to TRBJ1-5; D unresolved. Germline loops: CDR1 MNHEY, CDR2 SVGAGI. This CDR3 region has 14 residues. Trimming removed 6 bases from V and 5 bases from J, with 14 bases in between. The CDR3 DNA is TGTGCCAGCAGCCGGACTAGGAAGGATCAGCCCCAGCATTTT. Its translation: CASSRTRKDQPQHF.

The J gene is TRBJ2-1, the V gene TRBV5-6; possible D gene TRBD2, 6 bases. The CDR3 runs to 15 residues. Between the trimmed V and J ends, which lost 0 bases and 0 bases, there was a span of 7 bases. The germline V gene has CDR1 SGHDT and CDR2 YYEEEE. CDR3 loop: CASSLGGISYNEQFF. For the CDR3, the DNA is TGTGCCAGCAGCTTGGGCGGGATCTCCTACAATGAGCAGTTCTTC.

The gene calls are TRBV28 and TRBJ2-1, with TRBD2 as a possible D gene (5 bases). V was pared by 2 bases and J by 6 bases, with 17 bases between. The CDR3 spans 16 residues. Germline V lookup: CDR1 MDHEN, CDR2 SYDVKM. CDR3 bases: TGTGCCAGCAGTTTAGACGCCGGGGTCTCCCGCAATGAGCAGTTCTTC. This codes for CASSLDAGVSRNEQFF.

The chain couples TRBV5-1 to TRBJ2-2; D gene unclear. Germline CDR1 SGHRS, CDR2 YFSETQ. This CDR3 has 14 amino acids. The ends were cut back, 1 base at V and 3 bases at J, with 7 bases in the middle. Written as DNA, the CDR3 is TGCGCCAGCAGCTTGAATCAGGACACCGGGGAGCTGTTTTTT. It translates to CASSLNQDTGELFF.